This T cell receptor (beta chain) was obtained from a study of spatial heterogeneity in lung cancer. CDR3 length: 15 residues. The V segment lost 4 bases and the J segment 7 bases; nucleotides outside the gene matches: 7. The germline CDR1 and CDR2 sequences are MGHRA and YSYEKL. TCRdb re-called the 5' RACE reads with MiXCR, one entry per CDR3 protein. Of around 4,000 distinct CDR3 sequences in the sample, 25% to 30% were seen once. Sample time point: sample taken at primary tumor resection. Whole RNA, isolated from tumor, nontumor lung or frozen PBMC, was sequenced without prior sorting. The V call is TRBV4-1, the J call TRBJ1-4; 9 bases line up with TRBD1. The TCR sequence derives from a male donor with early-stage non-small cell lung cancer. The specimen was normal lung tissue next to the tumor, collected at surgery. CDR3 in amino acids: CASSPPGQGSEKLFF. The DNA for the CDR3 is TGCGCCAGCAGCCCTCCGGGACAGGGAAGTGAAAAACTGTTTTTT.